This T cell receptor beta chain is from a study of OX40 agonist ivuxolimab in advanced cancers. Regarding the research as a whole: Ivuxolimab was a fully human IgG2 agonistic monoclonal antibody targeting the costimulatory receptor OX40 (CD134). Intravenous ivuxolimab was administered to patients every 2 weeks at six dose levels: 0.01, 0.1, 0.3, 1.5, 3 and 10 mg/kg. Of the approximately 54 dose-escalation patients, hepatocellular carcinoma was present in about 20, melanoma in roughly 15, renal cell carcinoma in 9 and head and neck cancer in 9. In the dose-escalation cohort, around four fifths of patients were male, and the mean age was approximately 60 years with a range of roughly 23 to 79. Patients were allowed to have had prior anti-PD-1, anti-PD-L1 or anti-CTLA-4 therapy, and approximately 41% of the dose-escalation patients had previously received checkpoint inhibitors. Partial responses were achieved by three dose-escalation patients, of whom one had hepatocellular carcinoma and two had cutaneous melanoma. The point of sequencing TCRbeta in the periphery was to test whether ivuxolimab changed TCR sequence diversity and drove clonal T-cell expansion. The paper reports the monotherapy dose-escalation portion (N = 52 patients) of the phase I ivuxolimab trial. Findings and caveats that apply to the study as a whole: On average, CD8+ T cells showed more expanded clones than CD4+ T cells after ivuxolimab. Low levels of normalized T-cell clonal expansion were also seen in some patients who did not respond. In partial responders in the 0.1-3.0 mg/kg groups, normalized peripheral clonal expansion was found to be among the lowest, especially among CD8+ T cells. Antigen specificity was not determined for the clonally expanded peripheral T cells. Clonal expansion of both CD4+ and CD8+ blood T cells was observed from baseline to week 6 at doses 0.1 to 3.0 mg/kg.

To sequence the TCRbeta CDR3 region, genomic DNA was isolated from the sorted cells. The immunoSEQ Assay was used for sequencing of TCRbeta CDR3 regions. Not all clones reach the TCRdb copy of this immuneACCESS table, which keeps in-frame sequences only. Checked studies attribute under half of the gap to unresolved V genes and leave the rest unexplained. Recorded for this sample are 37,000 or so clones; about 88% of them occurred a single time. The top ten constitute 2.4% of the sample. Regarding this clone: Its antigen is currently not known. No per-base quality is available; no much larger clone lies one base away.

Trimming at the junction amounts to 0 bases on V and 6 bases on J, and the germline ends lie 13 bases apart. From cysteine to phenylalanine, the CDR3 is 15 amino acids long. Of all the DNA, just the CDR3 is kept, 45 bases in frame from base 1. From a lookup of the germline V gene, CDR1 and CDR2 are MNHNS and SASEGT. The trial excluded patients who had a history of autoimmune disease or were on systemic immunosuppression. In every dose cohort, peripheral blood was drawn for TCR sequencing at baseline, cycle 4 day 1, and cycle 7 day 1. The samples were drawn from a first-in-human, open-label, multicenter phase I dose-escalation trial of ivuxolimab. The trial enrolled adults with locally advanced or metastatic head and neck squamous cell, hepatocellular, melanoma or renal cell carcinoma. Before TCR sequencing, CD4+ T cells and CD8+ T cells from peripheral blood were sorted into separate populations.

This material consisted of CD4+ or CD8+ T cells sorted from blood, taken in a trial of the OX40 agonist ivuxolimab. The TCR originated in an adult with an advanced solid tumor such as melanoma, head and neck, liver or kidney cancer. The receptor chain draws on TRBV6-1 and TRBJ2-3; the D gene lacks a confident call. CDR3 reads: CASSEASAALDTQYF. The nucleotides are TGTGCCAGCAGTGAAGCATCGGCAGCCTTGGATACGCAGTATTTT.